The 17 T cell receptor beta chains below all came from one sample that was sequenced in a study of pediatric ulcerative colitis. Libraries were prepared by immunoSEQ multiplex PCR; TCRdb keeps only in-frame clonotypes and omits some of them. Counted here are 30,000 to 40,000 clones, about 81% occurring once; the ten biggest clones make up 1.1%. The rectum was sampled with one to two pinch biopsies at colonoscopy. Material: gut tissue. These receptors were obtained from a boy aged 10-17 years with mild ulcerative colitis.

This clone was found once. The chain recombines TRBV2 with TRBJ1-3; unclear D gene. The CDR3 sequence is 15 residues long. The germline V gene has CDR1 SNHLY and CDR2 FYNNEI. Between the trimmed V and J ends, which lost 3 bases and 0 bases, there was a span of 9 bases. CDR3 sequence (DNA): TGTGCCAGCAGTGAGGTAGCCCCCTCTGGAAACACCATATATTTT. Protein product: CASSEVAPSGNTIYF.

The table lists this clone with a few counts. The rearrangement uses TRBV19 and TRBJ2-3; D is unclear. The V end was cut by 1 base, the J end by 4 bases, with 0 bases between. Looked up from germline, CDR1 is LNHDA and CDR2 is SQIVND (reference sequence). The CDR3 sequence is 11 residues long. The DNA of the CDR3 is TGTGCCAGTAGTATAGCAGATACGCAGTATTTT. This codes for CASSIADTQYF. Looking up the rest from reference TRBV19 and TRBJ2-3 gives the full variable domain: DGGITQSPKYLFRKEGQNVTLSCEQNLNHDAMYWYRQDPGQGLRLIYYSQIVNDFQKGDIAEGYSVSREKKESFPLTVTSAQKNPTAFYLCASSIADTQYFGPGTRLTVL.

The gene calls are TRBV27 and TRBJ1-1; the D is unclear. V was trimmed by 6 bases and J by 1 base, leaving 6 bases between them. The CDR3 runs 12 residues. The germline gives CDR1 MNHEY, CDR2 SMNVEV (reference sequence). The chain's CDR3 is CASRWGNTEAFF. Written as DNA, the CDR3 is TGTGCCAGCAGGTGGGGGAACACTGAAGCTTTCTTT.

J is TRBJ2-7 and V is TRBV5-1; D is tentatively TRBD1 or TRBD2 (6 bases each). CDR3 length: 14 amino acids. V was pared by 4 bases and J by 3 bases, with 14 bases between. Germline assignment: CDR1 SGHRS and CDR2 YFSETQ. CDR3 loop: CASSGGTWNYEQYF. DNA for the CDR3: TGCGCCAGCAGCGGGGGGACATGGAACTACGAGCAGTACTTC.

The chain couples TRBV30 to TRBJ1-1; D ambiguous. Germline CDR1 reads GTSNPN; CDR2 reads SVGIG (reference sequence). Trimming took 2 bases from V and 3 from J, leaving 13 bases between them. CDR3 length equals 14 residues. The CDR3 region has the DNA TGTGCCTGGAGTTTTCTAGGGTGGGACACTGAAGCTTTCTTT. Its translation is CAWSFLGWDTEAFF.

In this sample, this clone turned up once. The rearrangement links TRBV2 to TRBJ2-3, with 7 bases lining up with TRBD2. Per germline, CDR1 SNHLY and CDR2 FYNNEI. The CDR3 loop spans 14 amino acids. After removal of 6 bases from V and 6 bases from J, the junction contained 9 bases not matched to a gene. CDR3 region: CASRTSQGEDTQYF. In DNA, the CDR3 is TGTGCCAGCAGGACTAGCCAAGGGGAGGATACGCAGTATTTT.

The chain links TRBV9 to TRBJ2-3, with 12 nucleotides matching TRBD2. The CDR3 is made up of 16 amino acids. Germline V gives CDR1 SGDLS, CDR2 YYNGEE. V gave up 3 bases and J gave up 6 bases; unmatched junction bases: 8. CDR3 sequence reads: CASSGLAGGPADTQYF. DNA of the CDR3: TGTGCCAGCAGCGGGCTAGCGGGGGGGCCTGCGGATACGCAGTATTTT.

The J gene is TRBJ2-7, the V gene TRBV4-1; TRBD2 agrees at 9 bases. The CDR3 loop spans 15 amino acids. Germline assignment: CDR1 MGHRA and CDR2 YSYEKL. Trimming at V came to 3 bases and at J to 3 bases, leaving 6 bases not matched to a gene. CDR3 sequence reads: CASSHDRGGVYEQYF. CDR3 bases: TGCGCCAGCAGCCATGACCGCGGGGGGGTCTACGAGCAGTACTTC.

For the CDR3, the DNA is TGTGCCAGCAGTACCTCGGGCCCGCACGGGGCCCAGTACTTC. This gives the protein CASSTSGPHGAQYF. The genes are TRBV6-6 and TRBJ2-5, with D possibly TRBD2 on 5 matching bases. The CDR3 spans 14 residues. Germline V gives CDR1 MNHNY, CDR2 SVGAGI (reference sequence). V lost 5 bases to trimming and J lost 9 bases, with 19 bases between them.

The chain is built from TRBV7-3 and TRBJ2-3; weak D call: TRBD1 (7 bases). Deletions cut 5 bases from V and 3 bases from J, with 12 bases between. Germline V gives CDR1 SGHTA, CDR2 FQGTGA. This CDR3 comprises 14 residues. The CDR3 reads CASSGGTVTDTQYF. DNA for the CDR3: TGTGCCAGCAGCGGCGGGACAGTAACAGATACGCAGTATTTT.

This clone was seen once. The genes are TRBV11-3 and TRBJ1-1; D not resolved. The CDR3 runs to 16 residues. V gave up 0 bases and J gave up 4 bases, with 15 bases separating them. Per the germline V gene, CDR1 is SGHNT and CDR2 is YENEEA. DNA of the CDR3: TGTGCCAGCAGCTTAGATAGTGGAAGGGCGGGCACTGAAGCTTTCTTT. The encoded protein is CASSLDSGRAGTEAFF.

This clone has only a few counts. The gene calls are TRBV18 and TRBJ1-2, with D maybe TRBD1 (5 bases). V dropped 5 bases and J dropped 5 bases, with 15 bases sitting between them. The CDR3 consists of 14 residues. Looked up from germline, CDR1 is KGHSH and CDR2 is LQKENI. As DNA, the CDR3 is TGTGCCAGCTCAGTCGATCAGGGAGGATATGGCTACACCTTC. This gives the protein CASSVDQGGYGYTF.

The chain is built from TRBV5-1 and TRBJ2-7; no reliable D call. Germline V gives CDR1 SGHRS, CDR2 YFSETQ. The CDR3 loop spans 13 amino acids. Trimming removed 6 bases at V and 1 base at J, with 11 bases between. The CDR3 protein is CASNMGWSYEQYF. The DNA for the CDR3 is TGCGCCAGCAATATGGGCTGGTCCTACGAGCAGTACTTC.

As regards this clone: Other DNA variants within this sample encode the same CDR3. The V call is TRBV5-1, the J call TRBJ2-5; the D gene is possibly TRBD1 (5 bases). CDR1 and CDR2 (germline): SGHRS, YFSETQ. Trimming cost V 2 bases and J 1 base, with 6 bases left between them. The CDR3 consists of 13 residues. The CDR3 is CASSLGVQETQYF. In DNA, the CDR3 is TGCGCCAGCAGCTTAGGGGTCCAAGAGACCCAGTACTTC.

This chain uses TRBV18 with TRBJ2-3, with D unresolved. The CDR3 runs to 17 residues. Germline CDR1 KGHSH, CDR2 LQKENI. V was cut by 3 bases and J by 1 base, with 17 bases left in between. CDR3 amino acids: CASSPSAPAFGTDTQYF. In DNA, the CDR3 is TGTGCCAGCTCACCGTCGGCCCCAGCCTTTGGCACAGATACGCAGTATTTT.

The gene calls are TRBV4-1 and TRBJ1-2, with 8 bases lining up with TRBD1. Per the germline V gene, CDR1 is MGHRA and CDR2 is YSYEKL. The V and J ends lost 2 bases and 4 bases, in that order; junction bases with no gene match: 12. The CDR3 totals 17 residues. CDR3 loop: CASSQSTRQGKSYGYTF. The CDR3 region has the DNA TGCGCCAGCAGCCAATCTACCCGACAGGGGAAGAGCTATGGCTACACCTTC.

The CDR3 region is CASSMGYSPLHF. Here the CDR3 DNA reads TGTGCCAGTAGTATGGGCTATTCACCCCTCCACTTT. The V gene is TRBV19, the J gene TRBJ1-6; D uncertain. The CDR3 has 12 residues. Trimming left V 3 bases short and J 8 bases short, with 5 bases between. CDR1 is LNHDA and CDR2 is SQIVND in the germline V gene (reference sequence).